The entry below describes one TCR beta chain. The antigen remains undetermined. Here immunoSEQ multiplex PCR was the method, and the copy in TCRdb shows in-frame clones only, minus some. The sample has fewer than 20,000 clones; roughly 90% are singletons. These data belong to a study of lymphopenia after photon versus proton radiotherapy. Whole-study results and caveats: Post-nadir diversity loss with photons came from oligoclonal expansion, particularly CD8+ Temra cells. Photon-treated patients lost naive T cells and TCR diversity; proton-treated stayed stable.

Trimming stripped 2 bases from V and 7 bases from J, with 8 bases between. The CDR3 length is 12 residues. Per germline, CDR1 LGHNA and CDR2 YNFKEQ. The clonotype comes from a woman in her 40s with cholangiocarcinoma. The sample consisted of peripheral blood, taken from a patient treated with photon-based radiotherapy. The V and J genes are TRBV4-2 and TRBJ1-1; D not resolved. The CDR3 region is CASSQTTYEAFF. For the CDR3, the DNA is TGTGCCAGCAGCCAAACGACCTATGAAGCTTTCTTT.